This T cell receptor beta chain stems from a study of blood T cell repertoires in COVID-19. Study background: From T cells, B-cell-depleted T cells, or PBMCs came the material, which was cDNA or gDNA.

Original analysis: Estimation of nucleated cell counts relied on the amplification of reference gene primers. The table came from immunoSEQ multiplex PCR; TCRdb's copy has only in-frame clones and leaves some out. That table supplies the V and J calls and clone size; D and trimming were determined from the DNA. Among 100,000 to 150,000 clones, around 87% were seen once, and the ten largest hold 3% to 4%. This clone occurred once. The length of the CDR3 is 15 residues. The J segment lost 4 bases and the V segment lost 5 bases, leaving 8 bases of the junction unmatched. CDR1 and CDR2 from the germline V gene are MNHEY and SMNVEV (reference sequence).

Sequencing was performed on peripheral blood. This chain links TRBV27 with TRBJ1-2; 9 nucleotides line up with TRBD1. The TCR comes from a woman aged 55-69 years with acute or convalescent COVID-19. In DNA, the CDR3 is TGTGCCAGCAGTCCACGGACAGGGGTCGTCTATGGCTACACCTTC. Its protein is CASSPRTGVVYGYTF.